A selection of T cell receptor beta chains follows, all from one sample in a study of blood T cells in healthy people across ages. TCRdb ran MiXCR on the 5' RACE reads and lists one entry per CDR3 protein. The table lists 800,000 to 1,000,000 distinct CDR3 sequences, roughly 48% of them singletons, with under 15% in the top ten. The sample comprised blood. The origin of the receptors is a young man in good health. CDR3s include the opening cysteine and the closing phenylalanine or tryptophan. A D gene is named only where the DNA matches it firmly. Not every row has a clone size; where given, it reads once, few, many or a size class.

v_call: TRBV5-5
j_call: TRBJ1-1
d_call: -
clone_size: -
cdr3_aa: CASSHRVLGPPNTEAFF
cdr3_nt: TGTGCCAGCAGCCACCGGGTGTTGGGGCCGCCGAACACTGAAGCTTTCTTT

v_call: TRBV6-5
j_call: TRBJ2-6
d_call: TRBD1
clone_size: -
cdr3_aa: CASRTGPGANVLTF
cdr3_nt: TGTGCCAGCCGGACAGGGCCTGGGGCCAACGTCCTGACTTTC

v_call: TRBV27
j_call: TRBJ2-7
d_call: TRBD1
clone_size: few
cdr3_aa: CASSNWTGINEQYF
cdr3_nt: TGTGCCAGCAGTAATTGGACAGGGATCAACGAGCAGTACTTC

v_call: TRBV18
j_call: TRBJ2-5
d_call: -
clone_size: -
cdr3_aa: CASSPETETQYF
cdr3_nt: TGTGCCAGCTCACCAGAGACGGAGACCCAGTACTTC

v_call: TRBV7-2
j_call: TRBJ2-5
d_call: TRBD2
clone_size: -
cdr3_aa: CASSQRGLAGDQETQYF
cdr3_nt: TGTGCCAGCAGCCAGCGGGGACTAGCGGGGGACCAAGAGACCCAGTACTTC

v_call: TRBV7-2
j_call: TRBJ2-6
d_call: -
clone_size: -
cdr3_aa: CASSLAGGAGANVLTF
cdr3_nt: TGTGCCAGCAGCTTAGCGGGTGGGGCTGGGGCCAACGTCCTGACTTTC

v_call: TRBV7-2
j_call: TRBJ2-7
d_call: TRBD1
clone_size: -
cdr3_aa: CASSSRDSCEQYF
cdr3_nt: TGTGCCAGCAGCAGCCGGGACAGTTGCGAGCAGTACTTC

v_call: TRBV15
j_call: TRBJ2-7
d_call: -
clone_size: -
cdr3_aa: CATSRVGPHEQYF
cdr3_nt: TGTGCCACCAGCAGAGTAGGTCCCCACGAGCAGTACTTC

v_call: TRBV12-3/TRBV12-4
j_call: TRBJ1-1
d_call: -
clone_size: -
cdr3_aa: CASSPFQGAFF
cdr3_nt: TGTGCCAGCAGTCCGTTTCAGGGAGCTTTCTTT

v_call: TRBV20-1
j_call: TRBJ2-4
d_call: -
clone_size: -
cdr3_aa: CSVFSTVLAKNIQYF
cdr3_nt: TGCAGTGTTTTCTCCACAGTTCTAGCCAAAAACATTCAGTACTTC

v_call: TRBV10-3
j_call: TRBJ2-5
d_call: -
clone_size: -
cdr3_aa: CAIRATGQEQYF
cdr3_nt: TGTGCCATCAGAGCTACAGGGCAGGAGCAGTACTTC

v_call: TRBV10-3
j_call: TRBJ1-6
d_call: -
clone_size: -
cdr3_aa: CAISDGGGDNSPLHF
cdr3_nt: TGTGCCATCAGTGATGGTGGCGGGGATAATTCACCCCTCCACTTT

v_call: TRBV20-1
j_call: TRBJ2-7
d_call: -
clone_size: few
cdr3_aa: CSAPEPGAGAYEQYF
cdr3_nt: TGCAGTGCTCCCGAGCCAGGGGCCGGAGCCTACGAGCAGTACTTC

v_call: TRBV28
j_call: TRBJ2-1
d_call: -
clone_size: few
cdr3_aa: CASSPDSLHEQFF
cdr3_nt: TGTGCCAGCAGTCCGGACAGTCTCCATGAGCAGTTCTTC

v_call: TRBV7-9
j_call: TRBJ2-7
d_call: TRBD1
clone_size: few
cdr3_aa: CASSLAEDRASYEQYF
cdr3_nt: TGTGCCAGCAGCTTAGCAGAGGACAGGGCATCCTACGAGCAGTACTTC

v_call: TRBV7-2
j_call: TRBJ2-3
d_call: -
clone_size: -
cdr3_aa: CASSLNAISTDTQYF
cdr3_nt: TGTGCCAGCAGCTTAAACGCTATCAGCACAGATACGCAGTATTTT

v_call: TRBV20-1
j_call: TRBJ2-7
d_call: TRBD1
clone_size: -
cdr3_aa: CSAYDRGRSYEQYF
cdr3_nt: TGCAGTGCTTACGACAGGGGAAGATCCTACGAGCAGTACTTC

v_call: TRBV20-1
j_call: TRBJ2-5
d_call: -
clone_size: -
cdr3_aa: CSATTGLSQETQYF
cdr3_nt: TGCAGTGCTACAACGGGACTCTCACAAGAGACCCAGTACTTC

v_call: TRBV15
j_call: TRBJ1-2
d_call: -
clone_size: few
cdr3_aa: CATSTDNYGYTF
cdr3_nt: TGTGCCACCAGCACCGACAACTATGGCTACACCTTC

v_call: TRBV29-1
j_call: TRBJ2-1
d_call: TRBD2
clone_size: -
cdr3_aa: CSVVTSSRTQFF
cdr3_nt: TGCAGCGTTGTGACTAGCTCACGCACCCAGTTCTTC

v_call: TRBV4-1
j_call: TRBJ2-3
d_call: -
clone_size: many
cdr3_aa: CASSQARVTDTQYF
cdr3_nt: TGCGCCAGCAGCCAAGCCCGAGTCACAGATACGCAGTATTTT

v_call: TRBV2
j_call: TRBJ2-2
d_call: TRBD2
clone_size: -
cdr3_aa: CASAGLANTGELFF
cdr3_nt: TGTGCCAGCGCTGGACTAGCGAACACCGGGGAGCTGTTTTTT

v_call: TRBV12-3/TRBV12-4
j_call: TRBJ1-2
d_call: -
clone_size: -
cdr3_aa: CASTGSDYGYTF
cdr3_nt: TGTGCCAGCACAGGCAGTGACTATGGCTACACCTTC

v_call: TRBV11-2
j_call: TRBJ2-1
d_call: -
clone_size: -
cdr3_aa: CASSFLIGGTYTEQFF
cdr3_nt: TGTGCCAGCAGCTTTTTAATCGGGGGGACATACACTGAGCAGTTCTTC

v_call: TRBV27
j_call: TRBJ2-7
d_call: TRBD1
clone_size: few
cdr3_aa: CASSEGTGYEQYF
cdr3_nt: TGTGCCAGCAGTGAAGGGACAGGCTACGAGCAGTACTTC

v_call: TRBV6-6
j_call: TRBJ2-3
d_call: TRBD2
clone_size: few
cdr3_aa: CASKRASGGNTDTQYF
cdr3_nt: TGTGCCAGCAAGAGGGCTAGCGGGGGAAATACAGATACGCAGTATTTT

v_call: TRBV11-1
j_call: TRBJ1-6
d_call: TRBD1
clone_size: once
cdr3_aa: CASSVTGTAYNSPLHF
cdr3_nt: TGTGCCAGCAGCGTGACCGGGACAGCCTATAATTCACCCCTCCACTTT

v_call: TRBV5-1
j_call: TRBJ2-3
d_call: TRBD1
clone_size: few
cdr3_aa: CASSLSLIGQGPDTQYF
cdr3_nt: TGCGCCAGCAGCTTGTCCCTGATCGGACAGGGCCCAGATACGCAGTATTTT

v_call: TRBV12-3/TRBV12-4
j_call: TRBJ2-1
d_call: -
clone_size: few
cdr3_aa: CASSLSGGGDEQFF
cdr3_nt: TGTGCCAGCAGTTTGAGTGGGGGAGGCGATGAGCAGTTCTTC

v_call: TRBV5-1
j_call: TRBJ2-7
d_call: -
clone_size: -
cdr3_aa: CASSSTLNEQYF
cdr3_nt: TGCGCCAGCAGCTCTACCCTTAACGAGCAGTACTTC

v_call: TRBV6-5
j_call: TRBJ1-6
d_call: TRBD1
clone_size: -
cdr3_aa: CASRRDRGSTPLHF
cdr3_nt: TGTGCCAGCAGGCGCGACAGGGGGTCTACACCCCTCCACTTT

v_call: TRBV6-5
j_call: TRBJ1-6
d_call: -
clone_size: few
cdr3_aa: CASTQGLSYNSPLHF
cdr3_nt: TGTGCCAGCACCCAAGGGCTCTCCTATAATTCACCCCTCCACTTT

v_call: TRBV3-1
j_call: TRBJ1-2
d_call: -
clone_size: few
cdr3_aa: CASSQSRSRVYGYTF
cdr3_nt: TGTGCCAGCAGCCAATCGCGGTCCAGGGTGTATGGCTACACCTTC

v_call: TRBV7-2
j_call: TRBJ2-7
d_call: TRBD2
clone_size: few
cdr3_aa: CASSLFLAGGGYEQYF
cdr3_nt: TGTGCCAGCAGCTTATTCTTAGCGGGGGGCGGCTACGAGCAGTACTTC

v_call: TRBV3-1
j_call: TRBJ2-3
d_call: -
clone_size: -
cdr3_aa: CASSQDIALTDTQYF
cdr3_nt: TGTGCCAGCAGCCAAGATATAGCGCTCACAGATACGCAGTATTTT

v_call: TRBV12-3/TRBV12-4
j_call: TRBJ2-3
d_call: TRBD2
clone_size: few
cdr3_aa: CASISAGGNTDTQYF
cdr3_nt: TGTGCCAGCATTAGTGCGGGGGGCAACACAGATACGCAGTATTTT

v_call: TRBV28
j_call: TRBJ1-2
d_call: -
clone_size: few
cdr3_aa: CASSSGGKLTNYGYTF
cdr3_nt: TGTGCCAGCAGTTCGGGAGGGAAACTAACTAACTATGGCTACACCTTC

v_call: TRBV5-1
j_call: TRBJ2-1
d_call: TRBD1
clone_size: few
cdr3_aa: CASSLDVGGQGDNEQFF
cdr3_nt: TGCGCCAGCAGCTTGGATGTCGGGGGACAGGGGGACAATGAGCAGTTCTTC

v_call: TRBV20-1
j_call: TRBJ2-1
d_call: -
clone_size: -
cdr3_aa: CSAVLANRGDYNEQFF
cdr3_nt: TGCAGTGCTGTTCTAGCGAACCGGGGAGACTACAATGAGCAGTTCTTC

v_call: TRBV5-4
j_call: TRBJ1-4
d_call: TRBD1
clone_size: few
cdr3_aa: CASSSGQENEKLFF
cdr3_nt: TGTGCCAGCAGCTCGGGACAGGAGAATGAAAAACTGTTTTTT

v_call: TRBV5-8
j_call: TRBJ2-3
d_call: -
clone_size: -
cdr3_aa: CASSLWAADTQYF
cdr3_nt: TGTGCCAGCAGCTTGTGGGCGGCAGATACGCAGTATTTT

v_call: TRBV14
j_call: TRBJ1-1
d_call: -
clone_size: few
cdr3_aa: CASSQDRGRDTEAFF
cdr3_nt: TGTGCCAGCAGCCAAGATCGGGGTAGGGACACTGAAGCTTTCTTT

v_call: TRBV29-1
j_call: TRBJ1-5
d_call: TRBD1
clone_size: -
cdr3_aa: CSVASGTGGNQPQHF
cdr3_nt: TGCAGCGTCGCCTCCGGGACAGGGGGTAATCAGCCCCAGCATTTT

v_call: TRBV9
j_call: TRBJ2-3
d_call: TRBD2
clone_size: -
cdr3_aa: CASGGDLAGGPADTQYF
cdr3_nt: TGTGCCAGCGGCGGGGACCTAGCGGGGGGGCCAGCAGATACGCAGTATTTT

v_call: TRBV11-2
j_call: TRBJ1-2
d_call: -
clone_size: -
cdr3_aa: CASSLARVHGYTF
cdr3_nt: TGTGCCAGCAGCTTAGCCAGGGTCCATGGCTACACCTTC